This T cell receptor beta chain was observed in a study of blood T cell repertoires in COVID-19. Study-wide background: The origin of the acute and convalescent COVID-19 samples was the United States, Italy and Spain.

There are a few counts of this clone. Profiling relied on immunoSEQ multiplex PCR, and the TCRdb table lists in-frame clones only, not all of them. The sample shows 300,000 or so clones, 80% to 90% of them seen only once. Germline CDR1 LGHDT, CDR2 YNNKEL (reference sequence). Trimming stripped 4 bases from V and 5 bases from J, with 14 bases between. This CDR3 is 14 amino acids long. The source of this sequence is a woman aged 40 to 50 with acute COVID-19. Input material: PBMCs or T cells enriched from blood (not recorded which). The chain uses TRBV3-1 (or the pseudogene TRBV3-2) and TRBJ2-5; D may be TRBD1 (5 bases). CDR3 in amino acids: CASSPRQSGETQYF. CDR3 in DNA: TGTGCCAGCAGCCCTAGACAGTCCGGGGAGACCCAGTACTTC.